A selection of T cell receptor beta chains follows, all from one sample in a study of human T cells and chemical hapten exposure. One entry per CDR3 protein, called by TCRdb with MiXCR from the RACE reads. The table lists some 90,000 distinct CDR3 sequences, under 13% of them singletons, with roughly 1% in the top ten. The sample here was whole blood, taken in connection with sensitization to the hapten diphenylcyclopropenone (DPC). All receptors derive from a woman in her 30s with alopecia areata. Some clones in this sample may be carry-over from other donors' samples. Each CDR3 is given with its conserved first and last residue. D genes are given only for firm matches. Size tells how often a clone was seen (once, few, many) or the class of an expanded clone, and some rows leave it out.

V	J	size	D	CDR3	DNA
TRBV9	TRBJ1-3	many	.	CASKGDGNTIYF	TGTGCCAGCAAAGGGGATGGAAACACCATATATTTT
TRBV5-1	TRBJ2-3	many	.	CATGTGPSTDTQYF	TGCGCCACCGGTACAGGACCAAGCACAGATACGCAGTATTTT
TRBV5-1	TRBJ1-2	.	.	CASSPIGQYYGYTF	TGCGCCAGCAGCCCGATAGGACAATACTATGGCTACACCTTC
TRBV19	TRBJ2-3	.	TRBD2	CASKEGGPLHTQYF	TGTGCCAGTAAGGAGGGAGGGCCCTTACATACGCAGTATTTT
TRBV2	TRBJ1-6	many	TRBD1	CASSELLGQRLYNSPLHF	TGTGCCAGCAGTGAACTCCTGGGACAGCGACTCTATAATTCACCCCTCCACTTT
TRBV9	TRBJ2-1	.	TRBD1	CASSPRTGVNGEQFF	TGTGCCAGCAGCCCCAGGACAGGGGTAAATGGTGAGCAGTTCTTC
TRBV29-1	TRBJ1-1	.	.	CSVEVRASEAFF	TGCAGCGTTGAAGTTAGGGCTTCTGAAGCTTTCTTT
TRBV27	TRBJ1-2	.	.	CASTQTRTFTLDGYTF	TGTGCCAGCACTCAAACCCGGACCTTTACCCTAGACGGCTACACCTTC
TRBV29-1	TRBJ2-1	.	TRBD2	CSVSGLAGGPGNEQFF	TGCAGCGTCTCAGGACTAGCGGGAGGGCCTGGAAATGAGCAGTTCTTC
TRBV27	TRBJ2-7	.	TRBD1	CASSTRTGPYEQYF	TGTGCCAGCAGTACAAGGACAGGGCCCTACGAGCAGTACTTC
TRBV5-1	TRBJ2-3	.	.	CASSLGQGRTDTQYF	TGCGCCAGCAGCTTGGGGCAGGGGAGAACAGATACGCAGTATTTT
TRBV10-3	TRBJ1-4	.	.	CAISNSRSNEKLFF	TGTGCCATCAGTAACAGCCGATCTAATGAAAAACTGTTTTTT
TRBV4-3	TRBJ2-1	.	.	CASSYGGNNEQFF	TGCGCCAGCAGCTACGGGGGTAACAATGAGCAGTTCTTC
TRBV12-3/TRBV12-4	TRBJ1-2	few	.	CASSFGSVYGYTF	TGTGCCAGCAGTTTCGGGAGTGTTTATGGCTACACCTTC
TRBV20-1	TRBJ2-1	few	.	CSARDPNPNEQFF	TGCAGTGCTAGAGATCCCAATCCCAATGAGCAGTTCTTC
TRBV29-1	TRBJ1-6	.	TRBD1	CSVKGQGGSPLHF	TGCAGCGTGAAGGGACAGGGAGGTTCACCCCTCCACTTT
TRBV10-3	TRBJ2-7	.	TRBD1	CAISSDRAEEQYF	TGTGCCATCAGCTCCGACAGGGCTGAAGAGCAGTACTTC
TRBV2	TRBJ1-5	many	TRBD1	CASRETGENQPQHF	TGTGCCAGCAGGGAAACAGGGGAGAATCAGCCCCAGCATTTT
TRBV12-3/TRBV12-4	TRBJ2-7	many	.	CASSSGNREQYF	TGTGCCAGCAGTTCAGGGAATCGGGAGCAGTACTTC
TRBV5-1	TRBJ2-2	.	TRBD2	CASSQLAGGNTGELFF	TGCGCCAGCAGCCAGCTGGCGGGGGGCAACACCGGGGAGCTGTTTTTT
TRBV2	TRBJ2-7	many	.	CASSGGRVSYEQYF	TGTGCCAGCAGTGGAGGGCGAGTTTCCTACGAGCAGTACTTC
TRBV30	TRBJ1-6	few	.	CAWSVQGSYNSPLHF	TGTGCCTGGAGTGTACAGGGATCCTATAATTCACCCCTCCACTTT
TRBV3-1	TRBJ2-7	many	.	CASSQAGGREQYF	TGTGCCAGCAGCCAGGCCGGGGGTCGCGAGCAGTACTTC
TRBV11-2	TRBJ1-4	.	.	CATRPIAGEKLFF	TGTGCCACTCGTCCCATTGCTGGTGAAAAACTGTTTTTT
TRBV28	TRBJ1-6	once	TRBD1	CASSLRFGTGGNSPLHF	TGTGCCAGCAGTTTACGTTTTGGGACAGGGGGTAATTCACCCCTCCACTTT
TRBV2	TRBJ2-4	once	TRBD2	CASRGLAHTRPYF	TGTGCCAGCAGAGGACTAGCGCACACTAGGCCGTACTTC
TRBV28	TRBJ2-1	few	.	CASRTGYEQFF	TGTGCCAGCAGGACGGGTTATGAGCAGTTCTTC
TRBV4-2	TRBJ1-1	few	.	CASSQSSKNTEAFF	TGTGCCAGCAGCCAAAGCAGCAAGAACACTGAAGCTTTCTTT
TRBV23-1	TRBJ2-3	few	TRBD1	CASSRDRGSTDTQYF	TGCGCCAGCAGTCGGGACAGGGGTAGCACAGATACGCAGTATTTT
TRBV15	TRBJ2-3	many	TRBD2	CATSRVAAGGDTQYF	TGTGCCACCAGCAGAGTTGCGGCGGGGGGGGATACGCAGTATTTT
TRBV7-6	TRBJ1-1	many	.	CASSLQGYDTEAFF	TGTGCCAGCAGCTTACAGGGGTACGACACTGAAGCTTTCTTT